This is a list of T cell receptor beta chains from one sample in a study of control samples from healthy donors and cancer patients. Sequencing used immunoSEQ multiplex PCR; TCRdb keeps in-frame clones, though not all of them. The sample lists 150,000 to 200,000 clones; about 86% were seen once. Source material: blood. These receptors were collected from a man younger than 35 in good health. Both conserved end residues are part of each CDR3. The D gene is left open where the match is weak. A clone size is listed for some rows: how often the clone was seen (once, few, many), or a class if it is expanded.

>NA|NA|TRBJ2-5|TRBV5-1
TGCGCCAGCAGCCATAGGACAGCCAGTGTTGGCGAGACCCAGTACTTC
CASSHRTASVGETQYF
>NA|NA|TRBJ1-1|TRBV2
TGTGCCAGCAAAGGGGGGAACACTGAAGCTTTCTTT
CASKGGNTEAFF
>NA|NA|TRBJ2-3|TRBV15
TGTGCCACCAGCAGGGATCGGACAGCTAGCACAGATACGCAGTATTTT
CATSRDRTASTDTQYF
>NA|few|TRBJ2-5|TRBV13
TGTGCCAGCACGACCCTGGACCAAGAGACCCAGTACTTC
CASTTLDQETQYF
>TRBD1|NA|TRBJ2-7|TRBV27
TGTGCCAGCAGCGGACAGGGTGAAGGCGAGCAGTACTTC
CASSGQGEGEQYF
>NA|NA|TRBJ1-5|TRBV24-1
TGTGCCACCAGTGGAGGGGGGTGGAATCAGCCCCAGCATTTT
CATSGGGWNQPQHF
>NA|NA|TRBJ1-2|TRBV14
TGTGCCAGCAGCCCTACTCTTCGTGGACTCTCCTATGGCTACACCTTC
CASSPTLRGLSYGYTF
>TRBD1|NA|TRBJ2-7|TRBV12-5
TGTGCTAGTGGCCCGGACAGGAGGACCTACGAGCAGTACTTC
CASGPDRRTYEQYF
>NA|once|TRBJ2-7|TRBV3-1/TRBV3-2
TGTGCCAGCAGCCAAGATCGAGAGAACTTAGCCTACGAGCAGTACTTC
CASSQDRENLAYEQYF
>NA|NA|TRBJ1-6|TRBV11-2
TGTGCCAGCAGCTTTCGCGTCGCCAGCTATAATTCACCCCTCCACTTT
CASSFRVASYNSPLHF
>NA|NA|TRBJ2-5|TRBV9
TGTGCCAGCAGCGTAGGTGCCGGGGACTTCCAAGAGACCCAGTACTTC
CASSVGAGDFQETQYF
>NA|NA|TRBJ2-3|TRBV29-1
TGCAGCGTTGAAGAGACAGGTGGGGGTACGCAGTATTTT
CSVEETGGGTQYF
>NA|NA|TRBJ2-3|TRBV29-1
TGCAGCGTTGAGAACAGGCCTGTCACAGATACGCAGTATTTT
CSVENRPVTDTQYF
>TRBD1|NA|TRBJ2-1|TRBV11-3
TGTGCCAGCAGCAAAAGACAGGGGGCTTTGTACAATGAGCAGTTCTTC
CASSKRQGALYNEQFF
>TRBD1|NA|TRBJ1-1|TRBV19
TGTGCCAGTAGCCGCAGAGGGGGCGAGGAAGCTTTCTTT
CASSRRGGEEAFF
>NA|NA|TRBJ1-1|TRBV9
TGTGCCAGCAGCGTAACTACAGGGCCGAACACTGAAGCTTTCTTT
CASSVTTGPNTEAFF
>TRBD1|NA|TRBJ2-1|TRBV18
TGTGCCAGCTCATTTCGACAGGGGCCTTACAATGAGCAGTTCTTC
CASSFRQGPYNEQFF
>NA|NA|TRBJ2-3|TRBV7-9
TGTGCCAGCACTGAACCGGGACGACTCACAGATACGCAGTATTTT
CASTEPGRLTDTQYF